A selection of T cell receptor beta chains follows, all from one sample in a study of T cell responses to AZD1222 COVID-19 vaccine. Assay used: immunoSEQ multiplex PCR; TCRdb lists only in-frame clones, some missing. The sample records roughly 130,000 clones, roughly 94% being singletons. This material consisted of peripheral blood, taken on day 0 of AZD1222 vaccination. These receptors came from an adult in good health. CDR3s include the opening cysteine and the closing phenylalanine or tryptophan. Fields, in order: V gene, J gene, clone size, D gene, CDR3 protein, CDR3 DNA. A D gene is named only where the DNA matches it firmly. Where a row states a size, it is once, few, many or the class of an expanded clone; other rows omit it.

V: TRBV27; J: TRBJ2-7; size: NA; D: NA; CDR3: CASRDSLYEQYF; DNA: TGTGCCAGCAGAGATTCCCTTTACGAGCAGTACTTC
V: TRBV5-6; J: TRBJ2-7; size: NA; D: TRBD1; CDR3: CASSLGQGYYEQYF; DNA: TGTGCCAGCAGCTTGGGACAGGGGTACTACGAGCAGTACTTC
V: TRBV28; J: TRBJ1-5; size: NA; D: NA; CDR3: CASAVGSQPQHF; DNA: TGTGCCAGCGCAGTAGGGAGTCAGCCCCAGCATTTT
V: TRBV27; J: TRBJ2-7; size: few; D: TRBD1; CDR3: CASSRGQGPTNEQYF; DNA: TGTGCCAGCAGCCGCGGACAGGGTCCTACGAACGAGCAGTACTTC
V: TRBV5-1; J: TRBJ1-1; size: NA; D: NA; CDR3: CASSLGGTTEAFF; DNA: TGCGCCAGCAGCCTGGGGGGGACGACTGAAGCTTTCTTT
V: TRBV11-3; J: TRBJ2-2; size: NA; D: NA; CDR3: CASSSVTTGELFF; DNA: TGTGCCAGCAGCTCCGTAACCACCGGGGAGCTGTTTTTT
V: TRBV28; J: TRBJ2-1; size: NA; D: NA; CDR3: CASSIPGPTEGNEQFF; DNA: TGTGCCAGCAGCATTCCGGGCCCTACGGAGGGCAATGAGCAGTTCTTC
V: TRBV5-1; J: TRBJ2-1; size: NA; D: TRBD2; CDR3: CASSPRRGGSSSPNEQFF; DNA: TGCGCCAGCAGCCCCCGCCGGGGCGGGAGCTCCTCGCCGAATGAGCAGTTCTTC
V: TRBV5-4; J: TRBJ1-1; size: once; D: NA; CDR3: CASSYRFMNTEAFF; DNA: TGTGCCAGCAGTTATAGATTCATGAACACTGAAGCTTTCTTT
V: TRBV5-4; J: TRBJ2-2; size: NA; D: TRBD2; CDR3: CASSLVASGSRRTGELFF; DNA: TGTGCCAGCAGCTTGGTAGCTAGCGGGAGTCGAAGGACCGGGGAGCTGTTTTTT
V: TRBV4-2; J: TRBJ2-5; size: NA; D: NA; CDR3: CASSQDPSQETQYF; DNA: TGTGCCAGCAGCCAAGATCCCAGCCAAGAGACCCAGTACTTC
V: TRBV19; J: TRBJ1-2; size: NA; D: NA; CDR3: CASSIASGGYTF; DNA: TGTGCCAGTAGTATAGCCTCGGGGGGCTACACCTTC
V: TRBV4-2; J: TRBJ1-2; size: NA; D: NA; CDR3: CASSQDRGALARGYTF; DNA: TGTGCCAGCAGCCAAGATAGAGGGGCATTGGCGAGGGGCTACACCTTC
V: TRBV5-4; J: TRBJ1-1; size: NA; D: TRBD1; CDR3: CASSLGQGRGRTEAFF; DNA: TGTGCCAGCAGCTTGGGACAGGGTCGGGGGAGGACTGAAGCTTTCTTT
V: TRBV7-2; J: TRBJ2-3; size: once; D: NA; CDR3: CASSLSLGWSDRTDTQYF; DNA: TGTGCCAGCAGCTTATCCCTTGGGTGGAGTGATCGCACAGATACGCAGTATTTT
V: TRBV15; J: TRBJ2-6; size: NA; D: NA; CDR3: CATSTRVRAGANVLTF; DNA: TGTGCCACCAGCACCCGCGTTCGAGCCGGGGCCAACGTCCTGACTTTC
V: TRBV14; J: TRBJ1-2; size: NA; D: NA; CDR3: CASTASPGTSGYTF; DNA: TGTGCCAGCACCGCCTCCCCAGGCACAAGTGGCTACACCTTC
V: TRBV11-2; J: TRBJ2-7; size: NA; D: NA; CDR3: CASSLGGWTYEQYF; DNA: TGTGCCAGCAGCTTGGGTGGATGGACCTACGAGCAGTACTTC
V: TRBV11-2; J: TRBJ1-3; size: NA; D: TRBD1; CDR3: CASSLETGGSFIGNTIYF; DNA: TGTGCCAGCAGCCTAGAGACAGGGGGCTCTTTCATTGGAAACACCATATATTTT
V: TRBV25-1; J: TRBJ2-4; size: once; D: NA; CDR3: CASSSVSVGGLDKNIQYF; DNA: TGTGCCAGCAGTAGTGTTTCCGTGGGGGGCTTAGACAAAAACATTCAGTACTTC
V: TRBV7-9; J: TRBJ1-6; size: NA; D: TRBD1; CDR3: CASSSQGGNNSPLHF; DNA: TGTGCCAGCAGCTCCCAGGGGGGAAATAATTCACCCCTCCACTTT
V: TRBV4-1; J: TRBJ2-7; size: NA; D: TRBD1; CDR3: CASSHSGTGNYEQYF; DNA: TGCGCCAGCAGCCACTCCGGGACAGGGAACTACGAGCAGTACTTC
V: TRBV27; J: TRBJ1-5; size: NA; D: NA; CDR3: CASSALGQPQHF; DNA: TGTGCCAGCAGTGCCCTCGGGCAGCCCCAGCATTTT
V: TRBV4-1; J: TRBJ2-1; size: NA; D: NA; CDR3: CASSQWPGAYNEQFF; DNA: TGCGCCAGCAGCCAGTGGCCAGGAGCATACAATGAGCAGTTCTTC
V: TRBV5-1; J: TRBJ1-2; size: NA; D: NA; CDR3: CASSLAGNYGYTF; DNA: TGCGCCAGCAGCTTGGCGGGGAACTATGGCTACACCTTC
V: TRBV4-2; J: TRBJ1-3; size: NA; D: NA; CDR3: CASSQDPSSGNTIYF; DNA: TGTGCCAGCAGCCAAGATCCCAGCTCTGGAAACACCATATATTTT
V: TRBV7-9; J: TRBJ2-3; size: NA; D: TRBD2; CDR3: CASSLGASGRGDTQYF; DNA: TGTGCCAGCAGCTTGGGGGCTAGCGGGAGGGGAGATACGCAGTATTTT
V: TRBV27; J: TRBJ2-5; size: NA; D: TRBD1; CDR3: CASRSLGTGQETQYF; DNA: TGTGCCAGCAGGTCCCTCGGGACAGGACAAGAGACCCAGTACTTC
V: TRBV4-2; J: TRBJ2-1; size: NA; D: NA; CDR3: CASSLSRGYNEQFF; DNA: TGTGCCAGCAGCCTCTCCCGAGGATACAATGAGCAGTTCTTC
V: TRBV6-6; J: TRBJ1-2; size: NA; D: NA; CDR3: CASSYVARSYHYGYTF; DNA: TGTGCCAGCAGTTACGTCGCCAGGTCCTACCACTATGGCTACACCTTC
V: TRBV10-3; J: TRBJ2-7; size: NA; D: TRBD2; CDR3: CATLAGPYEQYF; DNA: TGTGCCACCCTAGCGGGCCCCTACGAGCAGTACTTC
V: TRBV30; J: TRBJ1-2; size: NA; D: NA; CDR3: CAWTTQGGYTF; DNA: TGTGCCTGGACCACTCAGGGGGGCTACACCTTC
V: TRBV11-1; J: TRBJ2-7; size: NA; D: NA; CDR3: CASSLYGDEQYF; DNA: TGTGCCAGCAGCTTATACGGAGACGAGCAGTACTTC
V: TRBV28; J: TRBJ2-7; size: NA; D: NA; CDR3: CASSNLRTEQYF; DNA: TGTGCCAGCAGTAACCTCAGGACTGAGCAGTACTTC
V: TRBV19; J: TRBJ1-5; size: NA; D: NA; CDR3: CASSNLSNQPQHF; DNA: TGTGCCAGTAGTAACCTAAGCAATCAGCCCCAGCATTTT
V: TRBV18; J: TRBJ1-1; size: NA; D: NA; CDR3: CASSPRGNTEAFF; DNA: TGTGCCAGCTCACCACGGGGGAACACTGAAGCTTTCTTT
V: TRBV6-5; J: TRBJ2-2; size: NA; D: NA; CDR3: CASRGRRNTGELFF; DNA: TGTGCCAGCAGAGGCAGGAGAAACACCGGGGAGCTGTTTTTT
V: TRBV27; J: TRBJ2-3; size: NA; D: TRBD2; CDR3: CASSLLTGGTTDTQYF; DNA: TGTGCCAGCAGTTTATTGACGGGAGGGACCACAGATACGCAGTATTTT
V: TRBV10-3; J: TRBJ2-5; size: NA; D: TRBD1; CDR3: CAISPGTGAGGETQYF; DNA: TGTGCCATCAGTCCCGGGACAGGGGCCGGAGGGGAGACCCAGTACTTC
V: TRBV9; J: TRBJ1-6; size: NA; D: NA; CDR3: CASSSGERASPLHF; DNA: TGTGCCAGCAGCTCGGGGGAGAGGGCTTCACCCCTCCACTTT
V: TRBV19; J: TRBJ2-3; size: NA; D: NA; CDR3: CASRTWDTQYF; DNA: TGTGCCAGTAGGACGTGGGATACGCAGTATTTT
V: TRBV21-1; J: TRBJ1-5; size: NA; D: NA; CDR3: CAIPLGDRGIRNQPQHF; DNA: TGTGCCATCCCATTAGGAGACAGGGGGATACGCAATCAGCCCCAGCATTTT
V: TRBV4-3; J: TRBJ1-2; size: once; D: TRBD1; CDR3: CASSQEGTGANGYTF; DNA: TGCGCCAGCAGCCAAGAGGGGACAGGGGCGAATGGCTACACCTTC
V: TRBV18; J: TRBJ1-1; size: NA; D: NA; CDR3: CASLQTPYTEAFF; DNA: TGTGCCAGCTTACAGACCCCTTACACTGAAGCTTTCTTT
V: TRBV9; J: TRBJ2-3; size: once; D: NA; CDR3: CASSVGIPSSTDTQYF; DNA: TGTGCCAGCAGCGTAGGTATTCCGTCTAGCACAGATACGCAGTATTTT
V: TRBV18; J: TRBJ2-7; size: NA; D: NA; CDR3: CASSRGADEQYF; DNA: TGTGCCAGCTCACGGGGGGCTGACGAGCAGTACTTC
V: TRBV6-5; J: TRBJ1-5; size: once; D: NA; CDR3: CASSPTGNQPQHF; DNA: TGTGCCAGCAGTCCTACAGGGAATCAGCCCCAGCATTTT
V: TRBV18; J: TRBJ2-1; size: NA; D: TRBD2; CDR3: CASSPQLAGGRDEQFF; DNA: TGTGCCAGCTCACCACAACTAGCGGGAGGGCGGGATGAGCAGTTCTTC
V: TRBV25-1; J: TRBJ2-3; size: NA; D: NA; CDR3: CASSEEKSWDGSADTQYF; DNA: TGTGCCAGCAGTGAAGAAAAGAGCTGGGATGGGAGCGCAGATACGCAGTATTTT
V: TRBV5-1; J: TRBJ1-1; size: NA; D: TRBD1; CDR3: CASSSQQGITEAFF; DNA: TGCGCCAGCAGCTCCCAACAGGGGATCACTGAAGCTTTCTTT
V: TRBV28; J: TRBJ2-1; size: NA; D: NA; CDR3: CASQEEDQYNEQFF; DNA: TGTGCCAGCCAGGAGGAAGACCAATACAATGAGCAGTTCTTC
V: TRBV5-8; J: TRBJ2-1; size: NA; D: NA; CDR3: CASSLGDQPSNEQFF; DNA: TGTGCCAGCAGCTTGGGGGATCAGCCCTCCAATGAGCAGTTCTTC
V: TRBV13; J: TRBJ2-1; size: NA; D: TRBD2; CDR3: CASSLAGGPYNEQFF; DNA: TGTGCCAGCAGCTTAGCGGGAGGGCCCTACAATGAGCAGTTCTTC
V: TRBV19; J: TRBJ2-5; size: NA; D: NA; CDR3: CASSIAVRRGETQYF; DNA: TGTGCCAGTAGTATAGCCGTGCGGAGGGGGGAGACCCAGTACTTC
V: TRBV18; J: TRBJ2-1; size: NA; D: NA; CDR3: CASSPLGPMAGRYNEQFF; DNA: TGTGCCAGCTCACCACTAGGCCCTATGGCGGGACGCTACAATGAGCAGTTCTTC
V: TRBV6-5; J: TRBJ2-7; size: NA; D: NA; CDR3: CASSSTRREQYF; DNA: TGTGCCAGCAGTTCGACTAGGCGAGAGCAGTACTTC
V: TRBV20-1; J: TRBJ2-7; size: NA; D: NA; CDR3: CSASGRAGYEQYF; DNA: TGCAGTGCTAGTGGCAGGGCCGGGTACGAGCAGTACTTC
V: TRBV27; J: TRBJ2-7; size: NA; D: NA; CDR3: CASWDNAYEQYF; DNA: TGTGCCAGTTGGGACAACGCCTACGAGCAGTACTTC
V: TRBV6-5; J: TRBJ2-6; size: NA; D: NA; CDR3: CASSYGSGANVLTF; DNA: TGTGCCAGCAGTTACGGCTCTGGGGCCAACGTCCTGACTTTC